These 11 T cell receptor beta chains were sequenced from one sample in a study of blood T cell repertoires in COVID-19 (TCRdb year 2020). The library was built by means of the immunoSEQ multiplex PCR assay. The clones in this table, taken by TCRdb from immuneACCESS, are in-frame only. Not every clone is retained; where verified, under half of the shortfall comes from an unresolved V gene, and the cause of the rest is unknown. The sample includes about 200,000 clones, with roughly 80% observed a single time. Roughly 7.9% of the sample is in the top ten clones. Sequenced input: peripheral blood. The receptors were gathered from a woman of 80 years or more with acute or convalescent COVID-19.

This clone turned up a few times. The chain carries TRBV5-1 and TRBJ2-2; no clear D gene. There are 14 residues in the CDR3. The germline V and J ends were trimmed by 2 bases and 3 bases, with 8 bases remaining between them. CDR1 and CDR2 (germline): SGHRS, YFSETQ. CDR3 nucleotide sequence: TGCGCCAGCAGCTTCGTCTCTGACACCGGGGAGCTGTTTTTT. Its protein product is CASSFVSDTGELFF.

This chain links TRBV7-2 with TRBJ1-5; D not resolved. The CDR3 totals 15 residues. Germline V gives CDR1 SGHTA, CDR2 FQGNSA. Deletions cut 2 bases from V and 0 bases from J, with 8 bases between. The CDR3 bases are TGTGCCAGCAGCTTATTGGGCTATAGCAATCAGCCCCAGCATTTT. This sequence encodes CASSLLGYSNQPQHF.

The chain employs TRBV5-4 and TRBJ2-5; TRBD1 might be the D (5 bases). V was clipped by 5 bases and J by 1 base, with 9 bases between them. CDR1 SGHNT and CDR2 YYREEE come from the germline V gene (reference sequence). The CDR3 is 13 amino acids. The CDR3 spells CASSGAGQETQYF. The CDR3 region has the DNA TGTGCCAGCAGTGGGGCAGGCCAAGAGACCCAGTACTTC.

The chain combines TRBV6-1 with TRBJ2-5, with 7 bases identical to TRBD2. Germline CDR1 reads MNHNS; CDR2 reads SASEGT. The CDR3 length is 20 residues. Trimming took 4 bases from V and 5 from J; bases not matched to a gene: 25. The CDR3 DNA follows: TGTGCCAGCAGTGCCTTGGGAGGGTTAAGTGGAGTGTTGGGGCCGGAGACCCAGTACTTC. Translated: CASSALGGLSGVLGPETQYF.

This sequence joins TRBV7-2 and TRBJ1-1; 8 nucleotides align to TRBD1. Trimming took 5 bases from V and 5 from J; bases not matched to a gene: 13. From germline, CDR1 is SGHTA and CDR2 FQGNSA. This CDR3 has 16 residues. CDR3 residues: CASSTHRGGSLTEAFF. For the CDR3, the DNA is TGTGCCAGCAGCACACACAGGGGGGGATCCTTGACTGAAGCTTTCTTT.

This rearrangement joins TRBV30 to TRBJ1-2; TRBD1 aligns across 7 bases. Looked up from germline, CDR1 is GTSNPN and CDR2 is SVGIG (reference sequence). The J segment lost 2 bases and the V segment lost 1 base, leaving 10 bases of the junction unmatched. CDR3 length: 16 residues. This CDR3 is CAWSALEKTGNYGYTF. CDR3 coding DNA: TGTGCCTGGAGTGCACTTGAAAAGACAGGGAACTATGGCTACACCTTC.

The chain recombines TRBV2 with TRBJ2-2; no reliable D call. The germline V gene has CDR1 SNHLY and CDR2 FYNNEI. Trimming left V 7 bases short and J 5 bases short, with 11 bases between. CDR3 size: 13 residues. This CDR3 reads CASTNYPTGELFF. The CDR3 DNA reads TGTGCCAGCACAAACTACCCTACCGGGGAGCTGTTTTTT.

This rearrangement joins TRBV7-9 to TRBJ1-1; D call uncertain. Trimming took off 1 base at V and 5 bases at J, with 5 bases between the two ends. The CDR3 is 12 amino acids. Germline V CDR1 and CDR2: SEHNR, FQNEAQ (reference sequence). CDR3: CASSLEQTEAFF. The CDR3 nucleotides are TGTGCCAGCAGCTTAGAACAGACTGAAGCTTTCTTT.

The rearrangement uses TRBV28 and TRBJ1-5, with no clear D. CDR3 length: 12 residues. Per germline, CDR1 MDHEN and CDR2 SYDVKM. The V end was cut by 8 bases, the J end by 0 bases, with 5 bases between. The CDR3 region has the DNA TGTGCCAGCTGCTATAGCAATCAGCCCCAGCATTTT. This sequence encodes CASCYSNQPQHF.

This chain uses TRBV7-2 with TRBJ2-7; 10 bases fit TRBD1. Per germline, CDR1 SGHTA and CDR2 FQGNSA. The CDR3 loop spans 15 amino acids. The trim removed 0 bases at V and 4 bases at J, leaving 3 bases unmatched. The CDR3 coding sequence is TGTGCCAGCAGCTTAGCCGACAGGGGGCTGTACGAGCAGTACTTC. It codes for CASSLADRGLYEQYF.

The V and J genes are TRBV7-3 and TRBJ1-3, with unresolved D. From germline, CDR1 is SGHTA and CDR2 FQGTGA. The V gene lost 5 bases and the J gene lost 8 bases, with 7 bases spanning the gap. The CDR3 is made up of 11 amino acids. In DNA, the CDR3 is TGTGCCAGCAGCCCCGTGTACACCATATATTTT. Translation gives CASSPVYTIYF.